These T cell receptor beta chains were read from a single sample in a study of T-cell reconstitution after alpha-beta-depleted transplantation in children. TCRdb fed the PCR reads into MiXCR, producing one record per CDR3 protein. The sample carries hundreds of thousands of distinct CDR3 sequences, roughly 15% recorded once. The sample was PBMCs, mostly from graft donor cells, taken 360 days after TCRalphabeta/CD19-depleted stem cell transplant. These receptors all come from a male patient between 5 and 17 years old who had a stem cell transplant for acute lymphoblastic leukemia, so the T cells may come from the graft donor. The CDR3 runs from the conserved cysteine through the conserved F or W. Each record gives: CDR3 DNA, CDR3 protein, clone size, D gene, J gene, V gene. The D gene is left open where the match is weak. Clone sizes are given selectively: once, few, many, or a class where the clone is expanded.

CDR3 DNA: TGCGCCAGCAGCCCACGATGGGGCGACGGGACCCAGTACTTC
CDR3 protein: CASSPRWGDGTQYF
clone size: few
D gene: -
J gene: TRBJ2-5
V gene: TRBV5-1

CDR3 DNA: TGCAGCGTTTCGCTAACGCTGGAGATCTTC
CDR3 protein: CSVSLTLEIF
clone size: few
D gene: -
J gene: TRBJ2-1
V gene: TRBV29-1

CDR3 DNA: TGTGCCAGCAGTGACGGAGCGGGAGGGCCGGTCGATGAGCAGTTCTTC
CDR3 protein: CASSDGAGGPVDEQFF
clone size: once
D gene: TRBD2
J gene: TRBJ2-1
V gene: TRBV2

CDR3 DNA: TGTGCCAGCAGTTTCGGACAGTCTGGGGCCAACGTCCTGACTTTC
CDR3 protein: CASSFGQSGANVLTF
clone size: -
D gene: -
J gene: TRBJ2-6
V gene: TRBV12-3/TRBV12-4

CDR3 DNA: TGCGCCAGCAGCTTGGGGACAGGGGTCGAAAAACTGTTTTTT
CDR3 protein: CASSLGTGVEKLFF
clone size: few
D gene: TRBD1
J gene: TRBJ1-4
V gene: TRBV5-1

CDR3 DNA: TGCAGTGCTAGAGTGGGTGTTTCACCCCTCCACTTT
CDR3 protein: CSARVGVSPLHF
clone size: many
D gene: -
J gene: TRBJ1-6
V gene: TRBV20-1

CDR3 DNA: TGCGCCAGCAGCTTGCGGGGGCTTAATGAAAAACTGTTTTTT
CDR3 protein: CASSLRGLNEKLFF
clone size: few
D gene: -
J gene: TRBJ1-4
V gene: TRBV5-1

CDR3 DNA: TGCAGTGCTAGCAGACAGGAAGCCTACGAGCAGTACTTC
CDR3 protein: CSASRQEAYEQYF
clone size: many
D gene: -
J gene: TRBJ2-7
V gene: TRBV20-1

CDR3 DNA: TGCGCCAGCAGCTCCCGACCATTGAGCGGGACAGTATGGAGCGAGCAGTACTTC
CDR3 protein: CASSSRPLSGTVWSEQYF
clone size: few
D gene: -
J gene: TRBJ2-7
V gene: TRBV5-1

CDR3 DNA: TGTGCCAGCAGGGTCAGCGGGAGGGGGACTTCCTACGAGCAGTACTTC
CDR3 protein: CASRVSGRGTSYEQYF
clone size: -
D gene: TRBD2
J gene: TRBJ2-7
V gene: TRBV12-3/TRBV12-4

CDR3 DNA: TGTGCCATCAGTGAGTCTGCCGGGACCTTCAGCAATCAGCCCCAGCATTTT
CDR3 protein: CAISESAGTFSNQPQHF
clone size: -
D gene: -
J gene: TRBJ1-5
V gene: TRBV10-3

CDR3 DNA: TGTGCCAGCAGCCAAGTGGGACTAGGAGACTACAATGAGCAGTTCTTC
CDR3 protein: CASSQVGLGDYNEQFF
clone size: -
D gene: TRBD2
J gene: TRBJ2-1
V gene: TRBV3-1

CDR3 DNA: TGCGCCAGCACCTCAGCGGGAGCGGAGACCCAGTACTTC
CDR3 protein: CASTSAGAETQYF
clone size: many
D gene: TRBD2
J gene: TRBJ2-5
V gene: TRBV5-1

CDR3 DNA: TGTGCCATCAGTGACCTCAAGAACACTGAAGCTTTCTTT
CDR3 protein: CAISDLKNTEAFF
clone size: -
D gene: -
J gene: TRBJ1-1
V gene: TRBV10-3

CDR3 DNA: TGCAGCGTTCTAGTTGGGGAGACCCAGTACTTC
CDR3 protein: CSVLVGETQYF
clone size: -
D gene: -
J gene: TRBJ2-5
V gene: TRBV29-1

CDR3 DNA: TGTGCCAGCTCACCACGGCGTAGCTCTGGGGCCAACGTCCTGACTTTC
CDR3 protein: CASSPRRSSGANVLTF
clone size: -
D gene: -
J gene: TRBJ2-6
V gene: TRBV18

CDR3 DNA: TGCGCCAGCAGCTTATCCCACTCCTACAATGAGCAGTTCTTC
CDR3 protein: CASSLSHSYNEQFF
clone size: -
D gene: -
J gene: TRBJ2-1
V gene: TRBV5-1

CDR3 DNA: TGTGCCAGCAGCCACTTAGACGACGAGCAGTACTTC
CDR3 protein: CASSHLDDEQYF
clone size: -
D gene: -
J gene: TRBJ2-7
V gene: TRBV3-1

CDR3 DNA: TGTGCCAGCAGCCAGGGGAGGGGCGGCTATGGCTACACCTTC
CDR3 protein: CASSQGRGGYGYTF
clone size: few
D gene: -
J gene: TRBJ1-2
V gene: TRBV3-1

CDR3 DNA: TGCGCCAGCAGCTCGAGGGGCAGGGGAGCCTATGGCTACACCTTC
CDR3 protein: CASSSRGRGAYGYTF
clone size: -
D gene: -
J gene: TRBJ1-2
V gene: TRBV5-1

CDR3 DNA: TGTGCCAGTAGTATTCCAATTGGCAATCAGCCCCAGCATTTT
CDR3 protein: CASSIPIGNQPQHF
clone size: -
D gene: -
J gene: TRBJ1-5
V gene: TRBV19

CDR3 DNA: TGTGCCAGCAGCCAAGATCTTCTGGGGGAGGGCCTAGTTAATGAGCAGTTCTTC
CDR3 protein: CASSQDLLGEGLVNEQFF
clone size: few
D gene: TRBD2
J gene: TRBJ2-1
V gene: TRBV3-1

CDR3 DNA: TGCGCCAGCAGCTTGAGGGCTACTCGGGATACGCAGTATTTT
CDR3 protein: CASSLRATRDTQYF
clone size: -
D gene: -
J gene: TRBJ2-3
V gene: TRBV5-1

CDR3 DNA: TGCAGTGCTGGGGAACTAGCGGGAGCCAGAGAGACCCAGTACTTC
CDR3 protein: CSAGELAGARETQYF
clone size: few
D gene: TRBD2
J gene: TRBJ2-5
V gene: TRBV20-1

CDR3 DNA: TGTGCCAGCACCACCGGTAGCGGGACCTACAATGAGCAGTTCTTC
CDR3 protein: CASTTGSGTYNEQFF
clone size: few
D gene: TRBD2
J gene: TRBJ2-1
V gene: TRBV9

CDR3 DNA: TGCGCCAGCAGCCAAGGGGACAGACTTTTCTACAATGAGCAGTTCTTC
CDR3 protein: CASSQGDRLFYNEQFF
clone size: few
D gene: TRBD1
J gene: TRBJ2-1
V gene: TRBV4-1

CDR3 DNA: TGTGCCAGCAGCCTGACTAGCGGGATAATGACAGATACGCAGTATTTT
CDR3 protein: CASSLTSGIMTDTQYF
clone size: -
D gene: TRBD2
J gene: TRBJ2-3
V gene: TRBV11-2

CDR3 DNA: TGTGCCAGCAGTTTGGACAGTTATAGCAATCAGCCCCAGCATTTT
CDR3 protein: CASSLDSYSNQPQHF
clone size: many
D gene: -
J gene: TRBJ1-5
V gene: TRBV6-5

CDR3 DNA: TGTGCCAGCTCACCAGGGGCCTGGAACTACAATGAGCAGTTCTTC
CDR3 protein: CASSPGAWNYNEQFF
clone size: once
D gene: -
J gene: TRBJ2-1
V gene: TRBV18

CDR3 DNA: TGTGCCAGCAGCTTAGACCGGGACAGGGGTCGCATTCAGTACTTC
CDR3 protein: CASSLDRDRGRIQYF
clone size: -
D gene: TRBD1
J gene: TRBJ2-4
V gene: TRBV7-2

CDR3 DNA: TGTGCCAGCAGACCTTCCTGGGGACAGGGCTCCGAGCAGTACTTC
CDR3 protein: CASRPSWGQGSEQYF
clone size: few
D gene: TRBD1
J gene: TRBJ2-7
V gene: TRBV7-9

CDR3 DNA: TGTGCCAGCAGTGAATATAGCGGGATGCTCACAGATACGCAGTATTTT
CDR3 protein: CASSEYSGMLTDTQYF
clone size: -
D gene: TRBD2
J gene: TRBJ2-3
V gene: TRBV25-1

CDR3 DNA: TGTGCCAGCACGCGGACTAGCGGGAGAACAGATACGCAGTATTTT
CDR3 protein: CASTRTSGRTDTQYF
clone size: -
D gene: TRBD2
J gene: TRBJ2-3
V gene: TRBV5-4

CDR3 DNA: TGTGCCAGCAGTTCCCTGGGTAGCGGGAGAGTGGGAGAGACCCAGTACTTC
CDR3 protein: CASSSLGSGRVGETQYF
clone size: -
D gene: TRBD2
J gene: TRBJ2-5
V gene: TRBV6-5

CDR3 DNA: TGTGCCAGCAGCTTATTCTTCAGTGTATATGGCTACACCTTC
CDR3 protein: CASSLFFSVYGYTF
clone size: -
D gene: -
J gene: TRBJ1-2
V gene: TRBV7-2

CDR3 DNA: TGTGCCAGCAGCTTAGTCGTCCGGGGGTTTGAAGCTTTCTTT
CDR3 protein: CASSLVVRGFEAFF
clone size: many
D gene: -
J gene: TRBJ1-1
V gene: TRBV7-9

CDR3 DNA: TGTGCCAGCAGGAGGGGGCTCACAGGTGAGCAGTTCTTC
CDR3 protein: CASRRGLTGEQFF
clone size: many
D gene: TRBD1
J gene: TRBJ2-1
V gene: TRBV11-2

CDR3 DNA: TGTGCCAGCAGTTACACCTACAATGAGCAGTTCTTC
CDR3 protein: CASSYTYNEQFF
clone size: many
D gene: -
J gene: TRBJ2-1
V gene: TRBV6-2/TRBV6-3

CDR3 DNA: TGTGCCAGCAGTGGTTTGACTAGCCTAGCCAAAAACATTCAGTACTTC
CDR3 protein: CASSGLTSLAKNIQYF
clone size: -
D gene: TRBD2
J gene: TRBJ2-4
V gene: TRBV7-2

CDR3 DNA: TGTGCCAGCAGGGGAATGGGGGGAGGCTACACCTTC
CDR3 protein: CASRGMGGGYTF
clone size: few
D gene: -
J gene: TRBJ1-2
V gene: TRBV2

CDR3 DNA: TGTGCCAGCAGTTTAAGCAACTTATACGAGCAGTACTTC
CDR3 protein: CASSLSNLYEQYF
clone size: few
D gene: -
J gene: TRBJ2-7
V gene: TRBV27

CDR3 DNA: TGCGCCAGCAGCGGCCGGGACAGCGCCTACGAGCAGTACTTC
CDR3 protein: CASSGRDSAYEQYF
clone size: few
D gene: TRBD1
J gene: TRBJ2-7
V gene: TRBV5-1

CDR3 DNA: TGTGCCAGCCGGGGTGTAGGGGAAACAAACATTCAGTACTTC
CDR3 protein: CASRGVGETNIQYF
clone size: -
D gene: -
J gene: TRBJ2-4
V gene: TRBV6-1

CDR3 DNA: TGTGCCAGCAGCCGTCCTCCTAGCGGGAGGGCCGGCGAGCAGTACTTC
CDR3 protein: CASSRPPSGRAGEQYF
clone size: -
D gene: TRBD2
J gene: TRBJ2-7
V gene: TRBV28

CDR3 DNA: TGTGCCAGCAGCCCTTGGGACAGGGCGTACCTGTTTTTT
CDR3 protein: CASSPWDRAYLFF
clone size: few
D gene: TRBD1
J gene: TRBJ2-2
V gene: TRBV4-2

CDR3 DNA: TGCGCCAGCAGCTTGGAGGCAGGGTGGAAATTTGAGCAGTTCTTC
CDR3 protein: CASSLEAGWKFEQFF
clone size: few
D gene: -
J gene: TRBJ2-1
V gene: TRBV5-1

CDR3 DNA: TGCGCCACCAGGGAAGGACTAGCGGGAGGAGAGCAGTACTTC
CDR3 protein: CATREGLAGGEQYF
clone size: -
D gene: TRBD2
J gene: TRBJ2-7
V gene: TRBV5-1

CDR3 DNA: TGTGCCAGCAGCGCCTGGACAGGGAGCTTTGTTTTTGATACGCAGTATTTT
CDR3 protein: CASSAWTGSFVFDTQYF
clone size: -
D gene: TRBD1
J gene: TRBJ2-3
V gene: TRBV7-9

CDR3 DNA: TGCGCCAGCAGCTTGGGGACAGGGGGGACAGATACGCAGTATTTT
CDR3 protein: CASSLGTGGTDTQYF
clone size: many
D gene: TRBD1
J gene: TRBJ2-3
V gene: TRBV5-1

CDR3 DNA: TGCGCCAGCAGCTTGGGACCAGGGACCTCCTCCTACGAGCAGTACTTC
CDR3 protein: CASSLGPGTSSYEQYF
clone size: -
D gene: -
J gene: TRBJ2-7
V gene: TRBV5-1

CDR3 DNA: TGCAGCGTTGAAGAGAATCACCGGGACAGGGTTGCCTACGAGCAGTACTTC
CDR3 protein: CSVEENHRDRVAYEQYF
clone size: -
D gene: TRBD1
J gene: TRBJ2-7
V gene: TRBV29-1

CDR3 DNA: TGCTGTGCTAGAGGTCTTCAAAGGACAGGGGGCGTCTACGAGCAGTACTTC
CDR3 protein: CCARGLQRTGGVYEQYF
clone size: -
D gene: TRBD1
J gene: TRBJ2-7
V gene: TRBV20-1

CDR3 DNA: TGCGCCAGCAGCCAAGTTCCTGTCGGCCCCTCTTCCCCCTACGAGCAGTACTTC
CDR3 protein: CASSQVPVGPSSPYEQYF
clone size: once
D gene: -
J gene: TRBJ2-7
V gene: TRBV4-1

CDR3 DNA: TGCGCCAGCAGCTTGACGGGGTCTGTAGGCGCCGGGGAGCTGTTTTTT
CDR3 protein: CASSLTGSVGAGELFF
clone size: -
D gene: -
J gene: TRBJ2-2
V gene: TRBV5-1

CDR3 DNA: TGTGCCACCAGCAGCCCAGGGGGACAGGGGTCCTACGAGCAGTACTTC
CDR3 protein: CATSSPGGQGSYEQYF
clone size: -
D gene: TRBD1
J gene: TRBJ2-7
V gene: TRBV15

CDR3 DNA: TGTGCCAGCAGCCAGATTACTACAGGGGATGGCATTCAGTACTTC
CDR3 protein: CASSQITTGDGIQYF
clone size: -
D gene: TRBD1
J gene: TRBJ2-4
V gene: TRBV4-2